The clone carrying this T cell receptor (beta chain) was observed at least ten times. The antigen remains unidentified. Germline CDR1 reads SGHRS; CDR2 reads YFSETQ. The CDR3 length is 15 residues. V lost 4 bases and J lost 4; bases outside the gene matches: 7. TCRdb independently ran MiXCR on the RT-PCR reads; one entry per CDR3 protein. The sample lists hundreds of thousands of distinct CDR3 sequences; 14% were seen once. The data stem from a study of response to subunit inactivated influenza vaccine. The study's findings and limits: A suggestion made by the authors is that each seasonal influenza vaccination recruits few new T cells.

This receptor was taken from a man aged 45-65 years who received an inactivated influenza vaccine. V is TRBV5-1 and J is TRBJ1-1; TRBD1 agrees at 10 bases. The sample in question was PBMCs from blood, obtained 14 days before vaccination. CDR3 coding DNA: TGCGCCAGCAGCCTGGGACAGGGGAAGGTCACTGAAGCTTTCTTT. It translates to CASSLGQGKVTEAFF. Filled out from reference TRBV5-1 and TRBJ1-1, the complete variable domain reads KAGVTQTPRYLIKTRGQQVTLSCSPISGHRSVSWYQQTPGQGLQFLFEYFSETQRNKGNFPGRFSGRQFSNSRSEMNVSTLELGDSALYLCASSLGQGKVTEAFFGQGTRLTVV.